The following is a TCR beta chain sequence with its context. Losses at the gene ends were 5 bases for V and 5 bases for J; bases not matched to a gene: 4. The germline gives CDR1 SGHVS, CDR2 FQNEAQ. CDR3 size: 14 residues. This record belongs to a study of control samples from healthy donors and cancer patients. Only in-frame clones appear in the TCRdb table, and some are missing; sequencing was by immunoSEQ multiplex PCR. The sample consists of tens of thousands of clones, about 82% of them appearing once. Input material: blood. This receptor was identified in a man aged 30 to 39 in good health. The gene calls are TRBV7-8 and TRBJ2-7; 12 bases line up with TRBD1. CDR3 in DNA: TGTGCCAGCAGCCGGGACAGGGGGCTCGACGAGCAGTACTTC. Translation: CASSRDRGLDEQYF.